This T cell receptor (beta chain) was found in a study of CD8 T cells in Susac syndrome. The RNA input was roughly 0.45 to 1 ug, and it was reverse transcribed with random hexamers. A multiplex approach, immunoSEQ multiplex PCR, amplified TCR beta CDR3 across 54 Vbeta and 13 Jbeta. TCRdb re-called the immunoSEQ multiplex PCR reads through MiXCR, storing one row per CDR3 protein. This table holds about 80,000 distinct CDR3 sequences, roughly nine tenths found once. The T cells that were sequenced for TCR beta were CD8+ and CD4+ cells from blood. V lost 4 bases to trimming and J lost 2 bases, with 8 bases between them. Germline CDR1 reads KGHSY; CDR2 reads FQNENV. The CDR3 covers 13 residues.

The origin of this receptor is a human donor with multiple sclerosis. The sample taken for sequencing was CD8+ T cells from PBMCs. The rearrangement links TRBV16 to TRBJ2-5; tentative D call: TRBD2 (5 bases). In DNA, the CDR3 is TGTGCCAGCAGCCGGGAGAGTCAAGAGACCCAGTACTTC. This sequence encodes CASSRESQETQYF.